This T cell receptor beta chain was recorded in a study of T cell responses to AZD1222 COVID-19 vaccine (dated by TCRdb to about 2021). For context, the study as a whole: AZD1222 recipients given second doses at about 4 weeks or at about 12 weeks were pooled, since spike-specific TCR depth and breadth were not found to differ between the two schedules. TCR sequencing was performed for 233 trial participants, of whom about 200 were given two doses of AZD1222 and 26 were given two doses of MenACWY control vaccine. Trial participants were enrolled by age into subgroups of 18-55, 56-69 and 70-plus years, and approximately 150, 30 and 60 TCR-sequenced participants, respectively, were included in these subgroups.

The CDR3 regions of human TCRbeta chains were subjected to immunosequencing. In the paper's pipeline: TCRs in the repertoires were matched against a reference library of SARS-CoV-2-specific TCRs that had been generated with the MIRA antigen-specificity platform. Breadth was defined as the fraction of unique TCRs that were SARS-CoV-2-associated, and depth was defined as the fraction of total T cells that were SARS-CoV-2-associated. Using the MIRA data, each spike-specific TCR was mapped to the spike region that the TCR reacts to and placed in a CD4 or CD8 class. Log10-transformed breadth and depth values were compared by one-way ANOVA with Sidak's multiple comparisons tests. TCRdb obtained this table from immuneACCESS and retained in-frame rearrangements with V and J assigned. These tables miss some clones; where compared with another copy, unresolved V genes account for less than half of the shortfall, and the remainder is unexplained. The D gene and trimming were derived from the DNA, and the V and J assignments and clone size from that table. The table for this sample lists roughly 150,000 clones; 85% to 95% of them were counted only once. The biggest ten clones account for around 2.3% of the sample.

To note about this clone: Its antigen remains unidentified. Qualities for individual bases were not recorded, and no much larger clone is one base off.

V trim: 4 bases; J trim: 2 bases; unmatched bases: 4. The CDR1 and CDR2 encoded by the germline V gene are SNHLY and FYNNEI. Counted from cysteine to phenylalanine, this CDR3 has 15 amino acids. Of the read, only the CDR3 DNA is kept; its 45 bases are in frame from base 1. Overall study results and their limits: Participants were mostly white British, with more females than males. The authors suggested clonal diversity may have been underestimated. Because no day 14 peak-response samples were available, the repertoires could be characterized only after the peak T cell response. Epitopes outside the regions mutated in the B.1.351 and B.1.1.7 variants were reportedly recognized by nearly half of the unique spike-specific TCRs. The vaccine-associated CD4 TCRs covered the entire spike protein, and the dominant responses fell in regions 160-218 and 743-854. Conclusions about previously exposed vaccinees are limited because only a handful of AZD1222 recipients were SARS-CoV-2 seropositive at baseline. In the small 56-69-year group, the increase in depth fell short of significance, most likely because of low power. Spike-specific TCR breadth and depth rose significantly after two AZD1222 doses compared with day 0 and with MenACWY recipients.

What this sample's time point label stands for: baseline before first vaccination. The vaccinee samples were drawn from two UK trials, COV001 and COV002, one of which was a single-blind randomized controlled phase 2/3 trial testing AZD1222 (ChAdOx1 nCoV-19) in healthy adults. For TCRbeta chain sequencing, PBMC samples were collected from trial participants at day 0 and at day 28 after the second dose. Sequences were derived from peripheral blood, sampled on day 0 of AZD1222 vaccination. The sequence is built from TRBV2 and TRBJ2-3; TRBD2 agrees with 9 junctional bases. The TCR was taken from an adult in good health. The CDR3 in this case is CASSGLAVNTDTQYF. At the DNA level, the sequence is TGTGCCAGCAGTGGACTAGCGGTTAACACAGATACGCAGTATTTT.